Below, 27 T cell receptor beta chains from the same sample are listed, as sequenced in a study of PD-L1 blockade in urothelial cancer. Repertoires were generated with immunoSEQ multiplex PCR, while TCRdb's copy carries only in-frame clones and drops some. This sample yields roughly 74,000 clones, of which 87% are seen a single time; under 6% belongs to the top ten. The sequences come from PBMCs, collected around atezolizumab (anti-PD-L1) treatment. The origin of the receptors is a woman in her 70s with urothelial cancer.

This chain connects TRBV5-1 to TRBJ2-1, with 7 bases lining up with TRBD1. With V trimmed by 0 bases and J by 2 bases, 11 bases remained unmatched. This CDR3 has 18 amino acids. Germline CDR1 and CDR2: SGHRS and YFSETQ. CDR3 region: CASSLAKPGTATYNEQFF. Written as DNA, the CDR3 is TGCGCCAGCAGCTTGGCTAAACCCGGGACAGCAACCTACAATGAGCAGTTCTTC.

This clone was picked up a small number of times. This sequence joins TRBV10-3 and TRBJ1-2; 7 bases align to TRBD1. This CDR3 has 16 amino acids. The germline CDR1 and CDR2 sequences are ENHRY and SYGVKD. V gave up 6 bases and J gave up 1 base; unmatched junction bases: 11. The CDR3 sequence: CAISDYRGLNNYGYTF. For the CDR3, the DNA is TGTGCCATCAGCGATTACAGGGGACTCAATAACTATGGCTACACCTTC.

The chain employs TRBV7-9 and TRBJ2-1; 9 bases are a match to TRBD1. J gave up 1 base and V 4 bases, and 2 bases lay outside the gene matches. Germline lookup yields CDR1 SEHNR and CDR2 FQNEAQ (reference sequence). The CDR3 is 15 amino acids. CDR3 nucleotides: TGTGCCAGCAGCTCTGGACAGGGGTCCTACAATGAGCAGTTCTTC. Protein sequence: CASSSGQGSYNEQFF.

This clone was counted once. DNA for the CDR3: TGTGCCAGCAGTGACACAGGGGGCGCGGGTGAAAAACTGTTTTTT. This codes for CASSDTGGAGEKLFF. This chain joins TRBV6-1 and TRBJ1-4, with 9 bases matching TRBD1. The CDR3 consists of 15 residues. Germline values: CDR1 MNHNS, CDR2 SASEGT. Losses at the gene ends were 3 bases for V and 7 bases for J; bases not matched to a gene: 6.

The chain employs TRBV28 and TRBJ2-1, with a tentative D call TRBD2 (6 bases). The CDR3 loop spans 17 amino acids. Germline loops: CDR1 MDHEN, CDR2 SYDVKM. Between the trimmed V and J ends, which lost 4 bases and 4 bases, there was a span of 20 bases. In nucleotides, the CDR3 is TGTGCCAGCAGTTCCAGTTACTTAGGAGGGCAGTACAATGAGCAGTTCTTC. Translation gives CASSSSYLGGQYNEQFF.

The chain couples TRBV7-2 to TRBJ1-6, with D perhaps matching TRBD1 (6 bases). With 4 bases removed from V and 5 bases from J, the gap between germline ends came to 12 bases. This CDR3 is built from 15 residues. CDR1 SGHTA and CDR2 FQGNSA come from the germline V gene. This CDR3 is CASSSQGRDNSPLHF. The CDR3 DNA reads TGTGCCAGCAGCTCCCAGGGGAGGGATAATTCACCCCTCCACTTT.

This clone was observed once. V usage is TRBV5-1 and J usage is TRBJ2-3, with D possibly being TRBD1 (5 bases). This CDR3 has 14 amino acids. The V and J ends lost 1 base and 6 bases respectively, with 12 bases between them. Germline CDR1 and CDR2: SGHRS and YFSETQ. Here the CDR3 DNA reads TGCGCCAGCAGCTTGTACCCAGGGCAGGATACGCAGTATTTT. Protein product: CASSLYPGQDTQYF.

This clone has only a few counts. The rearrangement links TRBV19 to TRBJ1-5, with D maybe TRBD1 (5 bases). V dropped 7 bases and J dropped 0 bases, with 19 bases sitting between them. The CDR3 runs 17 residues. Germline V lookup: CDR1 LNHDA, CDR2 SQIVND (reference sequence). The CDR3 here is CASTEAGMEGSNQPQHF. In DNA, the CDR3 is TGTGCCAGTACCGAGGCAGGGATGGAGGGTAGCAATCAGCCCCAGCATTTT. The full variable domain, with the rest looked up from reference TRBV19 and TRBJ1-5, is DGGITQSPKYLFRKEGQNVTLSCEQNLNHDAMYWYRQDPGQGLRLIYYSQIVNDFQKGDIAEGYSVSREKKESFPLTVTSAQKNPTAFYLCASTEAGMEGSNQPQHFGDGTRLSIL.

J is TRBJ1-1 and V is TRBV5-1, with D possibly TRBD1 on 5 matching bases. Germline V gene sequence: CDR1 SGHRS, CDR2 YFSETQ. V lost 2 bases to trimming and J lost 5 bases, with 16 bases between them. CDR3 size: 15 residues. The CDR3 sequence is CASSFGGGGETEAFF. For the CDR3, the DNA is TGCGCCAGCAGCTTTGGTGGCGGGGGGGAGACTGAAGCTTTCTTT.

The chain uses TRBV10-3 and TRBJ2-3, with 12 bases lining up with TRBD1. The CDR3 has 14 residues. Germline CDR1 is ENHRY and CDR2 is SYGVKD. The junction had 2 bases not matched to a gene; V was cut back by 6 bases and J by 4 bases. CDR3 in DNA: TGTGCCATCAGGGGACAGGGGGCCGCAGATACGCAGTATTTT. Protein sequence: CAIRGQGAADTQYF.

CDR3 residues: CASSAGYSGYTF. The DNA for the CDR3 is TGTGCCAGCAGTGCCGGGTATTCCGGCTACACCTTC. The rearrangement links TRBV28 to TRBJ1-2; D uncertain. V was pared by 5 bases and J by 8 bases, with 12 bases between. The CDR3 extends over 12 amino acids. The germline V gene has CDR1 MDHEN and CDR2 SYDVKM.

The chain combines TRBV19 with TRBJ2-5; 8 bases map to TRBD2. J lost 4 bases, V lost 4 bases, and 5 bases had no gene match. The CDR3 runs 14 residues. The germline V gene has CDR1 LNHDA and CDR2 SQIVND (reference sequence). For the CDR3, the DNA is TGTGCCAGTAGTAGGGGACTAGTCGCAGAGACCCAGTACTTC. It translates to CASSRGLVAETQYF.

The chain combines TRBV5-1 with TRBJ2-7; maybe TRBD1 (5 bases). The V and J ends lost 6 bases and 2 bases respectively, with 15 bases between them. Germline loops: CDR1 SGHRS, CDR2 YFSETQ. CDR3 length: 14 amino acids. This CDR3 reads CASTPAQGTYEQYF. The CDR3, as DNA: TGCGCCAGCACCCCGGCGCAGGGCACCTACGAGCAGTACTTC.

The chain carries TRBV10-3 and TRBJ2-7; TRBD2 matches at 9 bases. The CDR3 totals 15 residues. CDR1 ENHRY and CDR2 SYGVKD come from the germline V gene. V shed 2 bases and J 1 base; nucleotides not matched to a gene: 3. For the CDR3, the DNA is TGTGCCATCAGTGAGAGGCTAGCGGGATCCTACGAGCAGTACTTC. It translates to CAISERLAGSYEQYF.

The V gene is TRBV6-1, the J gene TRBJ1-5, with D perhaps matching TRBD1 (5 bases). Trimming shortened V by 0 bases and J by 5 bases, and 11 bases separated the two germline ends. The CDR3 loop spans 15 amino acids. In germline, CDR1 is MNHNS, CDR2 SASEGT. CDR3 nucleotide sequence: TGTGCCAGCAGTGAAGCGGGGGGTTGGCATCAGCCCCAGCATTTT. As protein: CASSEAGGWHQPQHF.

The chain recombines TRBV6-5 with TRBJ2-7, with 8 bases aligning to TRBD1. CDR1 and CDR2 (germline): MNHEY, SVGAGI. This CDR3 comprises 13 residues. With 10 bases clipped from V and 3 bases from J, the junction kept 8 bases outside the gene matches. The CDR3 sequence: CATQGVSDYEQYF. The CDR3 coding sequence is TGTGCCACACAGGGGGTTAGCGACTACGAGCAGTACTTC.

This chain joins TRBV28 and TRBJ2-7; 7 bases fit TRBD1. Germline values: CDR1 MDHEN, CDR2 SYDVKM. J was trimmed by 5 bases and V by 5 bases; bases with no gene match: 12. The CDR3 is 15 residues long. The CDR3 nucleotides read TGTGCCAGCAGTCTGGGGTCGACAGGGCCGGACGAGCAGTACTTC. Translation gives CASSLGSTGPDEQYF.

V is TRBV5-8 and J is TRBJ2-7; 8 bases are a match to TRBD1. The trim removed 0 bases at V and 5 bases at J, leaving 7 bases unmatched. Germline assignment: CDR1 SGHTS and CDR2 YDEGEE. The CDR3 consists of 15 residues. DNA of the CDR3: TGTGCCAGCAGCTTGGGCCAGGGGGCACTGAACGAGCAGTACTTC. The encoded protein is CASSLGQGALNEQYF.

The V gene is TRBV29-1, the J gene TRBJ1-2; D is perhaps TRBD1 (5 bases). With 2 bases removed from V and 6 bases from J, the gap between germline ends came to 10 bases. Germline V gene sequence: CDR1 SQVTM, CDR2 ANQGSEA. This CDR3 is built from 12 residues. CDR3 sequence reads: CSVEKGKDGYTF. CDR3 nucleotides: TGCAGCGTTGAAAAGGGGAAGGATGGCTACACCTTC.

The chain joins TRBV12-5 to TRBJ1-5; 7 nucleotides align to TRBD1. V was pared by 6 bases and J by 2 bases, with 4 bases of the junction left unmatched. Germline CDR1 LGHNT, CDR2 FRNRAP. The CDR3 sequence is 14 residues long. The CDR3 DNA reads TGTGCTAGTGGGACAGGGAACGGCAATCAGCCCCAGCATTTT. Translating it yields CASGTGNGNQPQHF.

This chain uses TRBV7-6 with TRBJ2-7; D might be TRBD1 (5 bases). The CDR3 consists of 14 residues. Between the trimmed V and J ends, which lost 5 bases and 0 bases, there was a span of 11 bases. CDR1 SGHVS and CDR2 FNYEAQ come from the germline V gene. The CDR3 nucleotides are TGTGCCAGCAGCCTCGACAGAAGCTCCTACGAGCAGTACTTC. The encoded protein is CASSLDRSSYEQYF.

The rearrangement links TRBV2 to TRBJ2-1; the match to TRBD2 covers 10 bases. CDR1 and CDR2 (germline): SNHLY, FYNNEI. J lost 15 bases, V lost 8 bases, and 7 bases had no gene match. The CDR3 length is 11 residues. DNA of the CDR3: TGTGCCAGCTTACTAGCGGGGCTCCCGTTCTTC. Translating it yields CASLLAGLPFF. The full variable domain, with the rest looked up from reference TRBV2 and TRBJ2-1, is EPEVTQTPSHQVTQMGQEVILRCVPISNHLYFYWYRQILGQKVEFLVSFYNNEISEKSEIFDDQFSVERPDGSNFTLKIRSTKLEDSAMYFCASLLAGLPFFGPGTRLTVL.

V and J are TRBV11-1 and TRBJ2-3; perhaps TRBD2 as D (6 bases). The CDR3 sequence is 15 residues long. Germline V gene data show CDR1 as SGHAT and CDR2 as FQDESV (reference sequence). V lost 1 base to trimming and J lost 1 base, with 9 bases between them. Here the CDR3 reads CASSLGIAGTDTQYF. The CDR3 DNA follows: TGTGCCAGCAGCTTAGGGATAGCGGGCACAGATACGCAGTATTTT. Complete variable domain (other parts from reference TRBV11-1 and TRBJ2-3): EAEVAQSPRYKITEKSQAVAFWCDPISGHATLYWYRQILGQGPELLVQFQDESVVDDSQLPKDRFSAERLKGVDSTLKIQPAELGDSAMYLCASSLGIAGTDTQYFGPGTRLTVL.

The CDR3: CASSWASDTQYF. CDR3 coding DNA: TGTGCCAGCAGCTGGGCCTCAGATACGCAGTATTTT. V and J are TRBV7-9 and TRBJ2-3; D gene unclear. The length of the CDR3 is 12 residues. The ends were cut back, 4 bases at V and 4 bases at J, with 6 bases in the middle. Germline CDR1 SEHNR, CDR2 FQNEAQ (reference sequence). The whole variable domain, filled in from reference TRBV7-9 and TRBJ2-3, reads DTGVSQNPRHKITKRGQNVTFRCDPISEHNRLYWYRQTLGQGPEFLTYFQNEAQLEKSRLLSDRFSAERPKGSFSTLEIQRTEQGDSAMYLCASSWASDTQYFGPGTRLTVL.

This sequence joins TRBV5-1 and TRBJ2-7, with D perhaps matching TRBD2 (5 bases). The germline V gene encodes CDR1 SGHRS and CDR2 YFSETQ. V lost 2 bases and J lost 3, with 12 bases in between. This CDR3 spans 14 amino acids. CDR3 bases: TGCGCCAGCAGCTTAAGCGGCAGCAACTACGAGCAGTACTTC. Translated, it gives CASSLSGSNYEQYF.

The J gene is TRBJ1-1, the V gene TRBV7-6, with TRBD1 as a possible D gene (5 bases). The CDR3 totals 16 residues. V lost 0 bases and J 3 bases, leaving 14 bases between the germline ends. Germline V gene sequence: CDR1 SGHVS, CDR2 FNYEAQ. This CDR3 is CASSLALGKGDTEAFF. The CDR3 DNA reads TGTGCCAGCAGCTTAGCGCTGGGGAAAGGGGACACTGAAGCTTTCTTT.

This clone has just one count. The rearrangement joins TRBV5-1 to TRBJ2-5, with 13 positions matching TRBD2. The CDR3 is 16 amino acids. Looked up from germline, CDR1 is SGHRS and CDR2 is YFSETQ. V trimming: 4 bases; J trimming: 4 bases; junction bases outside the gene matches: 7. The CDR3 DNA follows: TGCGCCAGCAGCCCGCGGACTAGCGGGAGACGAGAGACCCAGTACTTC. It is translated as CASSPRTSGRRETQYF.